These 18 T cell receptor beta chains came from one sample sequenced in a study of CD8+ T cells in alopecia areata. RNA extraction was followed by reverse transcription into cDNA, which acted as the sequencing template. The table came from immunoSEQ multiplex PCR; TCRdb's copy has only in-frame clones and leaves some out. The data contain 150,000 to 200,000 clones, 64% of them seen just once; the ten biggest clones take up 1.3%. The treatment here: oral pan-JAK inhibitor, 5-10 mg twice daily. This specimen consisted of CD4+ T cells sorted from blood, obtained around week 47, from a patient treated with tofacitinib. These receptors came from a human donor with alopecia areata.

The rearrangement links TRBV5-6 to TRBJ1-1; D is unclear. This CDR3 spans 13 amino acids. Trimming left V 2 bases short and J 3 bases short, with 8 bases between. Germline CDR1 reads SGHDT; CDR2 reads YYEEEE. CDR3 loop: CASSLDVDTEAFF. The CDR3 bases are TGTGCCAGCAGCTTAGACGTAGACACTGAAGCTTTCTTT.

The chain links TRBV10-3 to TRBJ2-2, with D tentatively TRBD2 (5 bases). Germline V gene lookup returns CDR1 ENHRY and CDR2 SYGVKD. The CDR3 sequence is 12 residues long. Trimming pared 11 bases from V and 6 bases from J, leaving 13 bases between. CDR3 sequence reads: CASRGRAGELFF. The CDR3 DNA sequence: TGTGCCTCCCGGGGAAGGGCCGGGGAGCTGTTTTTT.

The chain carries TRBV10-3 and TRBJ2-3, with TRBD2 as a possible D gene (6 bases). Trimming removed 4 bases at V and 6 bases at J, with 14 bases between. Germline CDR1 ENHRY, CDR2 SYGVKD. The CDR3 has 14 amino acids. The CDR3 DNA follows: TGTGCCATCAGTGGGGAGCCCCGGGGGGATACGCAGTATTTT. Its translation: CAISGEPRGDTQYF.

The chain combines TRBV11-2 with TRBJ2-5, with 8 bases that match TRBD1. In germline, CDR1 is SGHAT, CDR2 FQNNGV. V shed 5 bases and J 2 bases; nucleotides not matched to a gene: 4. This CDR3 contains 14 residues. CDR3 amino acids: CASSAGQGQETQYF. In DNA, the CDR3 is TGTGCCAGCAGCGCCGGACAGGGACAAGAGACCCAGTACTTC.

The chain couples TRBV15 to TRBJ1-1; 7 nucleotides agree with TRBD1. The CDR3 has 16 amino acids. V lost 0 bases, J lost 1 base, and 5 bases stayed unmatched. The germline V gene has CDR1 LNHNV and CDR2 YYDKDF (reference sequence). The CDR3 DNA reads TGTGCCACCAGCAGAGATATACGGACAGGGAACACTGAAGCTTTCTTT. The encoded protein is CATSRDIRTGNTEAFF.

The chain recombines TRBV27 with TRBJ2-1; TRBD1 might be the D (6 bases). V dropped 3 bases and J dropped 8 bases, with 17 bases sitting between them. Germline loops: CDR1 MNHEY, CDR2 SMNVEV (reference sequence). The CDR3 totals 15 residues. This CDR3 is CASSFSQGKVDEQFF. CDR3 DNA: TGTGCCAGCAGTTTCAGTCAGGGGAAAGTCGATGAGCAGTTCTTC.

This chain's CDR3 is CATSVGDPATDTQYF. The DNA of the CDR3 is TGTGCCACCAGCGTGGGGGACCCAGCCACAGATACGCAGTATTTT. The genes are TRBV15 and TRBJ2-3; D assignment may be TRBD1 or TRBD2 (5 bases each). This CDR3 spans 15 amino acids. V gave up 5 bases and J gave up 2 bases, with 14 bases separating them. CDR1 is LNHNV and CDR2 is YYDKDF in the germline V gene (reference sequence).

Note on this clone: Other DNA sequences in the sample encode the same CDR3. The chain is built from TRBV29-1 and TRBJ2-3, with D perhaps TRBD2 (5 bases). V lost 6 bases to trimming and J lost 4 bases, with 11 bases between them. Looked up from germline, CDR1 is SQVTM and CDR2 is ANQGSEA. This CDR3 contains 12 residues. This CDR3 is CSVRPGADTQYF. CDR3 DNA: TGCAGCGTACGACCCGGGGCAGATACGCAGTATTTT.

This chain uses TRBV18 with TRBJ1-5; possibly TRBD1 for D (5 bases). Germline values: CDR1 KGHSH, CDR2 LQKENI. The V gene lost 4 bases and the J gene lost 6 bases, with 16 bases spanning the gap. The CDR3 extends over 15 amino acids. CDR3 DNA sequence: TGTGCCAGCTCACGGGGGTCCCATGAGAGTCAGCCCCAGCATTTT. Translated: CASSRGSHESQPQHF.

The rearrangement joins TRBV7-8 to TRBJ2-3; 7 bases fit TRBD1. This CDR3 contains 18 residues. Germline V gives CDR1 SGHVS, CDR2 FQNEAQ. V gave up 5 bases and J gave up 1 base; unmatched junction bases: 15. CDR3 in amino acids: CASSITGASILRTDTQYF. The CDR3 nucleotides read TGTGCCAGCAGCATAACAGGGGCCTCAATCCTTCGCACAGATACGCAGTATTTT.

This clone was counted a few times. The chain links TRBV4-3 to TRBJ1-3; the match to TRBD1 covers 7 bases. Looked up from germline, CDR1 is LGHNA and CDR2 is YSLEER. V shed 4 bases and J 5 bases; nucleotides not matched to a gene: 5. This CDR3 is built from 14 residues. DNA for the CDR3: TGCGCCAGCAGCCCCGACAGGGTCCGAAACACCATATATTTT. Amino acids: CASSPDRVRNTIYF.

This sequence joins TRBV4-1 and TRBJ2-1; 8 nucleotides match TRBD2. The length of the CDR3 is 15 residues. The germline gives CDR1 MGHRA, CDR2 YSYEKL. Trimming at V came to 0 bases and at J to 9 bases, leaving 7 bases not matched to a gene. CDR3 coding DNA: TGCGCCAGCAGCCAAGAAAGCGGGGGCTGGGGTGAGCAGTTCTTC. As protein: CASSQESGGWGEQFF.

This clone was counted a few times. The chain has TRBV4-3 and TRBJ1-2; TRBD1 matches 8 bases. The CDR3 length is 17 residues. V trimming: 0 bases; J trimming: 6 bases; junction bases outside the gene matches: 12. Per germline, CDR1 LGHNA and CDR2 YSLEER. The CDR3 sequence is CASSQEGPRTGINGYTF. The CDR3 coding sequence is TGCGCCAGCAGCCAAGAAGGTCCCCGGACAGGGATCAATGGCTACACCTTC.

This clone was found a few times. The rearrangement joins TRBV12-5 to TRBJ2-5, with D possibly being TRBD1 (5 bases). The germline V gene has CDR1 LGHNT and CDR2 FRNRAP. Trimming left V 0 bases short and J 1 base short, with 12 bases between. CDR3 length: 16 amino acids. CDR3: CASGLVTGYIQETQYF. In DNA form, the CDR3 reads TGTGCTAGTGGTTTGGTAACAGGCTACATCCAAGAGACCCAGTACTTC. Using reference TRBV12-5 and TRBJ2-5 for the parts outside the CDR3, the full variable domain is DARVTQTPRHKVTEMGQEVTMRCQPILGHNTVFWYRQTMMQGLELLAYFRNRAPLDDSGMPKDRFSAEMPDATLATLKIQPSEPRDSAVYFCASGLVTGYIQETQYFGPGTRLLVL.

This CDR3 is CASQEAGEYNSPLHF. CDR3 nucleotides: TGCGCCAGCCAGGAGGCAGGGGAATATAATTCACCCCTCCACTTT. The chain carries TRBV5-1 and TRBJ1-6; TRBD1 is a possible D gene (6 bases). Germline CDR1 and CDR2: SGHRS and YFSETQ. The germline V and J ends were trimmed by 7 bases and 4 bases, with 15 bases remaining between them. This CDR3 region has 15 residues.

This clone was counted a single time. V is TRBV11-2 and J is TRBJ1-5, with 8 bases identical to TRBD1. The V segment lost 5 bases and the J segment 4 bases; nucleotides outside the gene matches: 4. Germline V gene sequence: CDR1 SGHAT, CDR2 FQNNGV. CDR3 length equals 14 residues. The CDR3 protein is CASSTQGANQPQHF. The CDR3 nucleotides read TGTGCCAGCAGCACCCAGGGGGCGAATCAGCCCCAGCATTTT. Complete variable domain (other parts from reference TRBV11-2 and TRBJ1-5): EAGVAQSPRYKIIEKRQSVAFWCNPISGHATLYWYQQILGQGPKLLIQFQNNGVVDDSQLPKDRFSAERLKGVDSTLKIQPAKLEDSAVYLCASSTQGANQPQHFGDGTRLSIL.

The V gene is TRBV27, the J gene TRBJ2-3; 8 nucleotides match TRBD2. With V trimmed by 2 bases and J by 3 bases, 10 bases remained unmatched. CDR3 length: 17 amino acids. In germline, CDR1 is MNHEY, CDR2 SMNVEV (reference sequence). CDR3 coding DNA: TGTGCCAGCAGTTTACTTGGAAAGCGGGGGATGACAGATACGCAGTATTTT. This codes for CASSLLGKRGMTDTQYF.

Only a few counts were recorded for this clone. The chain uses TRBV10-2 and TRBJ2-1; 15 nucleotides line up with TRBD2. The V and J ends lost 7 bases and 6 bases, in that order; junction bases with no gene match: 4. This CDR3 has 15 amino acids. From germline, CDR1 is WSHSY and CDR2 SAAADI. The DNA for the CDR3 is TGCGCCAGCAAGGAGGGACTAGCGGGGGGCAATGAGCAGTTCTTC. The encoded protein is CASKEGLAGGNEQFF.